This TCR beta chain originates from a study of blood T cell repertoires in COVID-19. Clones were read by immunoSEQ multiplex PCR, and TCRdb kept only the in-frame ones, dropping some. The table has fewer than 200,000 clones, 80% to 85% seen once. The CDR3 loop spans 16 amino acids. Germline V gene data show CDR1 as MDHEN and CDR2 as SYDVKM. The germline V and J ends were trimmed by 5 bases and 2 bases, with 18 bases remaining between them. The V call is TRBV28, the J call TRBJ1-1; D is perhaps TRBD1 (5 bases). The sample taken for sequencing was peripheral blood. This TCR was recovered from a man between 65 and 80 years old with active or convalescent COVID-19. The CDR3 is CASSPPVRGGNTEAFF. For the CDR3, the DNA is TGTGCCAGCAGTCCTCCAGTGAGGGGAGGAAACACTGAAGCTTTCTTT.